These 26 T cell receptor beta chains share one sample of origin, sequenced in a study of T cell responses to AZD1222 COVID-19 vaccine. Here immunoSEQ multiplex PCR was the method, and the copy in TCRdb shows in-frame clones only, minus some. The sample has around 190,000 clones, approximately 91% seen once. The input for sequencing was peripheral blood, taken 28 days after the second AZD1222 dose. The receptors here all came from an adult who received the AZD1222 COVID-19 vaccine.

The CDR3 is CASSRGEGALLYTF. CDR3 coding DNA: TGTGCCAGCAGCCGAGGGGAGGGGGCGCTTCTCTACACCTTC. The rearrangement uses TRBV9 and TRBJ1-2, with TRBD1 matching 7 bases. The CDR3 spans 14 residues. Trimming removed 4 bases from V and 10 bases from J; junction bases left unmatched: 13. Germline loops: CDR1 SGDLS, CDR2 YYNGEE.

The chain joins TRBV30 to TRBJ2-1, with D possibly called TRBD1 or TRBD2 (5 bases each). V was clipped by 2 bases and J by 5 bases, with 10 bases between them. The CDR3 loop spans 13 amino acids. Germline V CDR1 and CDR2: GTSNPN, SVGIG (reference sequence). The CDR3 spells CAWSHGTHNEQFF. As DNA, the CDR3 is TGTGCCTGGAGTCACGGGACGCACAATGAGCAGTTCTTC.

This chain connects TRBV3-1 (or the pseudogene TRBV3-2) to TRBJ1-3; D gene unclear. The germline V and J ends were trimmed by 4 bases and 0 bases, with 10 bases remaining between them. CDR3 size: 15 residues. Germline CDR1 LGHDT, CDR2 YNNKEL (reference sequence). The CDR3 loop reads CASSPWTASGNTIYF. For the CDR3, the DNA is TGTGCCAGCAGCCCTTGGACGGCCTCTGGAAACACCATATATTTT.

The chain couples TRBV12-3 or TRBV12-4 to TRBJ1-2; 7 nucleotides match TRBD1. With V trimmed by 3 bases and J by 3 bases, 1 base remained unmatched. The CDR3 has 13 amino acids. The CDR3 DNA reads TGTGCCAGCAGTTTGACAGGGTACTATGGCTACACCTTC. This encodes CASSLTGYYGYTF.

The chain uses TRBV12-5 and TRBJ2-1; D gene unclear. The CDR3 is 15 amino acids. Germline V lookup: CDR1 LGHNT, CDR2 FRNRAP. V gave up 7 bases and J gave up 0 bases, with 13 bases separating them. The CDR3 DNA reads TGTGCTAGTGCCCCGGGTCTTAGCTCCTACAATGAGCAGTTCTTC. Translation gives CASAPGLSSYNEQFF.

The chain joins TRBV6-2 or TRBV6-3 to TRBJ1-2; no clear D gene. V was clipped by 6 bases and J by 4 bases, with 6 bases between them. CDR3 length: 11 residues. Germline CDR1 reads MNHEY; CDR2 reads SVGEGT. Written as DNA, the CDR3 is TGTGCCAGCAGCTGGTCCTATGGCTACACCTTC. This codes for CASSWSYGYTF.

V usage is TRBV7-9 and J usage is TRBJ1-2, with D unresolved. Per germline, CDR1 SEHNR and CDR2 FQNEAQ (reference sequence). This CDR3 has 14 residues. V was pared by 4 bases and J by 6 bases, with 15 bases between. CDR3 sequence (DNA): TGTGCCAGCAGCTCCTCAATCGGGGTGAATGGCTACACCTTC. The encoded protein is CASSSSIGVNGYTF.

The rearrangement uses TRBV7-6 and TRBJ1-5, with TRBD1 matching over 8 bases. This CDR3 region has 17 residues. Germline loops: CDR1 SGHVS, CDR2 FNYEAQ. With 5 bases clipped from V and 0 bases from J, the junction kept 9 bases outside the gene matches. For the CDR3, the DNA is TGTGCCAGCAGCCCAAGCGACAGGGGAATTAGCAATCAGCCCCAGCATTTT. It translates to CASSPSDRGISNQPQHF.

Here the CDR3 reads CASSPLGTQPGSSYNSPLHF. The DNA of the CDR3 is TGTGCCAGCTCACCGCTCGGGACACAACCCGGGAGCTCCTATAATTCACCCCTCCACTTT. The chain uses TRBV18 and TRBJ1-6, with D maybe TRBD1 (6 bases). CDR3 size: 20 residues. Germline assignment: CDR1 KGHSH and CDR2 LQKENI. V was cut by 3 bases and J by 0 bases, with 21 bases left in between.

The chain couples TRBV5-1 to TRBJ1-2, with a weak D call TRBD1 (5 bases). The CDR3 totals 12 residues. Trimming took 2 bases from V and 6 from J, leaving 8 bases between them. CDR1 and CDR2 from the germline V gene are SGHRS and YFSETQ. CDR3 residues: CASSLSGNGYTF. The CDR3 coding sequence is TGCGCCAGCAGCTTATCAGGGAATGGCTACACCTTC.

CDR3 residues: CAWSGDREYNEQFF. CDR3 coding DNA: TGTGCCTGGAGTGGGGATAGGGAGTACAATGAGCAGTTCTTC. V usage is TRBV30 and J usage is TRBJ2-1; tentative D call: TRBD2 (5 bases). CDR3 length: 14 residues. V lost 1 base, J lost 4 bases, and 11 bases lay in between. CDR1 GTSNPN and CDR2 SVGIG come from the germline V gene (reference sequence). Full variable domain (remainder filled in from reference TRBV30 and TRBJ2-1): SQTIHQWPATLVQPVGSPLSLECTVEGTSNPNLYWYRQAAGRGLQLLFYSVGIGQISSEVPQNLSASRPQDRQFILSSKKLLLSDSGFYLCAWSGDREYNEQFFGPGTRLTVL.

The V call is TRBV9, the J call TRBJ2-1, with unresolved D. V was pared by 0 bases and J by 0 bases, with 7 bases between. In germline, CDR1 is SGDLS, CDR2 YYNGEE. CDR3 length equals 15 residues. The CDR3 loop reads CASSVEDSSYNEQFF. As DNA, the CDR3 is TGTGCCAGCAGCGTAGAGGATAGCTCCTACAATGAGCAGTTCTTC.

The CDR3 DNA reads TGTGCCTGGAAGGAGAATTCCTATGGCTACACCTTC. Protein sequence: CAWKENSYGYTF. The chain links TRBV30 to TRBJ1-2; D gene ambiguous. V was cut by 4 bases and J by 4 bases, with 10 bases left in between. This CDR3 comprises 12 residues. Germline loops: CDR1 GTSNPN, CDR2 SVGIG (reference sequence).

This chain links TRBV5-4 with TRBJ2-3; 7 bases map to TRBD2. This CDR3 region has 16 residues. J was trimmed by 1 base and V by 5 bases; bases with no gene match: 10. Germline assignment: CDR1 SGHNT and CDR2 YYREEE (reference sequence). CDR3 in DNA: TGTGCCAGCAGAGGACTAGGAAAGGTGGGCACAGATACGCAGTATTTT. Residues: CASRGLGKVGTDTQYF.

The J gene is TRBJ2-7, the V gene TRBV4-2; 7 bases agree with TRBD2. Trimming at V came to 0 bases and at J to 9 bases, leaving 5 bases not matched to a gene. The germline CDR1 and CDR2 sequences are LGHNA and YNFKEQ. The CDR3 covers 13 residues. The CDR3 DNA reads TGTGCCAGCAGCCAAGACTTGGGGGGGAGGCAGTACTTC. This codes for CASSQDLGGRQYF.

About this clone itself: Other DNA sequences in this sample translate to the same CDR3. The chain joins TRBV27 to TRBJ2-7, with 10 bases that match TRBD1. The germline gives CDR1 MNHEY, CDR2 SMNVEV (reference sequence). The junction had 3 bases not matched to a gene; V was cut back by 0 bases and J by 1 base. This CDR3 is 16 amino acids long. The CDR3 loop reads CASSLSTGGPSYEQYF. CDR3 nucleotides: TGTGCCAGCAGTTTATCGACAGGGGGCCCTTCCTACGAGCAGTACTTC.

This clone was seen just once. This sequence joins TRBV12-3 or TRBV12-4 and TRBJ1-5; D is perhaps TRBD1 (5 bases). Trimming stripped 3 bases from V and 5 bases from J, with 8 bases between. The CDR3 loop spans 13 amino acids. This chain's CDR3 is CASSLGGDQPQHF. DNA of the CDR3: TGTGCCAGCAGTTTGGGGGGGGATCAGCCCCAGCATTTT.

The chain joins TRBV7-9 to TRBJ1-2; 8 nucleotides match TRBD1. The V segment lost 4 bases and the J segment 4 bases; nucleotides outside the gene matches: 8. Germline CDR1 is SEHNR and CDR2 is FQNEAQ (reference sequence). CDR3 length equals 15 residues. CDR3 loop: CASSSTGQGGYGYTF. The CDR3 DNA sequence: TGTGCCAGCAGCTCGACCGGACAGGGAGGCTATGGCTACACCTTC. Looking up the rest from reference TRBV7-9 and TRBJ1-2 gives the full variable domain: DTGVSQNPRHKITKRGQNVTFRCDPISEHNRLYWYRQTLGQGPEFLTYFQNEAQLEKSRLLSDRFSAERPKGSFSTLEIQRTEQGDSAMYLCASSSTGQGGYGYTFGSGTRLTVV.

The chain combines TRBV5-1 with TRBJ1-1, with 8 nucleotides matching TRBD1. This CDR3 contains 15 residues. V dropped 5 bases and J dropped 1; count of bases not matched to a gene: 7. Germline-derived CDR1 and CDR2 are SGHRS and YFSETQ. This CDR3 reads CASRTPGTGNTEAFF. The CDR3 nucleotides are TGCGCCAGCAGGACTCCCGGGACAGGGAACACTGAAGCTTTCTTT.

The V and J genes are TRBV7-9 and TRBJ1-2, with D unclear. Germline-derived CDR1 and CDR2 are SEHNR and FQNEAQ (reference sequence). The CDR3 runs 14 residues. V lost 0 bases and J 3 bases, leaving 8 bases between the germline ends. The CDR3 DNA is TGTGCCAGCAGCTTAGCCGGGATCGACTATGGCTACACCTTC. Residues: CASSLAGIDYGYTF.

J is TRBJ2-1 and V is TRBV13; D may be TRBD1 (5 bases). Germline V lookup: CDR1 PRHDT, CDR2 FYEKMQ (reference sequence). This CDR3 spans 14 amino acids. Deletions cut 5 bases from V and 7 bases from J, with 15 bases between. This chain's CDR3 is CASSPHRGSNEQFF. CDR3 coding DNA: TGTGCCAGCAGCCCGCATAGGGGCTCAAATGAGCAGTTCTTC. The full variable domain, with the rest looked up from reference TRBV13 and TRBJ2-1, is AAGVIQSPRHLIKEKRETATLKCYPIPRHDTVYWYQQGPGQDPQFLISFYEKMQSDKGSIPDRFSAQQFSDYHSELNMSSLELGDSALYFCASSPHRGSNEQFFGPGTRLTVL.

This sequence joins TRBV6-1 and TRBJ1-6; tentative D call: TRBD1 (6 bases). CDR1 and CDR2 from the germline V gene are MNHNS and SASEGT. CDR3 length: 14 residues. V lost 3 bases to trimming and J lost 10 bases, with 13 bases between them. The CDR3, as DNA: TGTGCCAGCAGTGATTACAGGGAGGCATCACCCCTCCACTTT. Translation: CASSDYREASPLHF.

In its sample, this clone was seen once. The chain recombines TRBV20-1 with TRBJ1-2; possibly TRBD1 for D (5 bases). The CDR3 is 11 residues long. Trimming removed 0 bases from V and 8 bases from J, with 7 bases in between. The germline CDR1 and CDR2 sequences are DFQATT and SNEGSKA (reference sequence). The CDR3 bases are TGCAGTGCTAGAGAGGGGCTGGGCTACACCTTC. It codes for CSAREGLGYTF.

This chain connects TRBV7-2 to TRBJ2-5; a possible D gene is TRBD2 (6 bases). V was pared by 4 bases and J by 2 bases, with 17 bases between. This CDR3 comprises 16 residues. Germline V gene sequence: CDR1 SGHTA, CDR2 FQGNSA. In nucleotides, the CDR3 is TGTGCCAGCAGCTCCTGGTACGGGGAGGCTCAAGAGACCCAGTACTTC. This codes for CASSSWYGEAQETQYF.

The rearrangement links TRBV5-1 to TRBJ2-2; 9 nucleotides agree with TRBD1. CDR1 and CDR2 (germline): SGHRS, YFSETQ. The CDR3 loop spans 15 amino acids. The trim removed 3 bases at V and 3 bases at J, leaving 3 bases unmatched. CDR3 protein: CASSYGTGYTGELFF. CDR3 DNA sequence: TGCGCCAGCAGCTACGGGACAGGGTACACCGGGGAGCTGTTTTTT. The whole variable domain, filled in from reference TRBV5-1 and TRBJ2-2, reads KAGVTQTPRYLIKTRGQQVTLSCSPISGHRSVSWYQQTPGQGLQFLFEYFSETQRNKGNFPGRFSGRQFSNSRSEMNVSTLELGDSALYLCASSYGTGYTGELFFGEGSRLTVL.

The chain joins TRBV10-3 to TRBJ1-1; maybe TRBD1 (5 bases). The V and J ends lost 3 bases and 5 bases respectively, with 16 bases between them. Germline V gene sequence: CDR1 ENHRY, CDR2 SYGVKD. The CDR3 length is 15 residues. The CDR3 reads CAISEDSRGRTEAFF. The CDR3 DNA reads as TGTGCCATCAGTGAAGACAGCCGGGGGAGAACTGAAGCTTTCTTT.